The following is a TCR beta chain sequence with its context. Its antigen is unidentified. The data derive from a study of T cells in tuberculosis. Overall study context: The T cells targeted glucose monomycolate, a mycobacterial lipid, via CD1B. Samples predate treatment or fall within its first 7 days.

In germline, CDR1 is SGHTA, CDR2 FQGNSA. The V and J ends lost 5 bases and 3 bases respectively, with 8 bases between them. This CDR3 is built from 13 residues. Only in-frame clones appear in the TCRdb table, and some are missing; sequencing was by immunoSEQ multiplex PCR. The table has 29,000 or so clones, 92% seen once. As for time point: new active TB diagnosis, blood taken before or within 7 days of starting treatment. Included patients were adults of at least 18, HIV-seronegative, South African. Findings and caveats of the study: Samples were chosen by availability of cryopreserved specimens.

The sample here was PBMCs, taken at tuberculosis diagnosis. The chain recombines TRBV7-2 with TRBJ1-5, with D unresolved. The sequence came from an adult with tuberculosis. CDR3 sequence (DNA): TGTGCCAGCAGCCCCTACGACAATCAGCCCCAGCATTTT. Its protein product is CASSPYDNQPQHF.